This is a list of T cell receptor beta chains from one sample in a study of blood T cells in healthy people across ages. Using its own MiXCR run on the 5' RACE reads, TCRdb lists one record per CDR3 protein. Among over 550,000 distinct CDR3 sequences listed, roughly 30% were seen once. The sample taken for sequencing was blood. These receptors were obtained from an elderly woman in good health. CDR3s include the opening cysteine and the closing phenylalanine or tryptophan. Fields, in order: clone size, V gene, D gene, J gene, CDR3 protein, CDR3 DNA. The D gene is left open where the match is weak. Clone size appears in some rows only: once, few, many, or a class for an expanded clone.

clone_size: many
v_call: TRBV20-1
d_call: .
j_call: TRBJ2-7
cdr3_aa: CSAERGGGYEQYF
cdr3_nt: TGCAGTGCCGAAAGGGGCGGCGGATACGAGCAGTACTTC

clone_size: many
v_call: TRBV18
d_call: .
j_call: TRBJ2-7
cdr3_aa: CASSNDRGYEQYF
cdr3_nt: TGTGCCAGCTCAAACGATCGGGGGTACGAGCAGTACTTC

clone_size: .
v_call: TRBV7-6
d_call: TRBD2
j_call: TRBJ2-3
cdr3_aa: CASSPSGSADTRYF
cdr3_nt: TGTGCTAGCAGCCCTAGCGGTAGCGCAGATACGCGGTATTTT

clone_size: many
v_call: TRBV27
d_call: TRBD1
j_call: TRBJ2-7
cdr3_aa: CATTDRGINDEQYF
cdr3_nt: TGTGCCACCACAGACAGGGGGATAAACGACGAGCAGTACTTC

clone_size: few
v_call: TRBV4-2
d_call: .
j_call: TRBJ1-2
cdr3_aa: CASSQDNVQYGYTF
cdr3_nt: TGTGCCAGCAGCCAAGATAATGTGCAGTATGGCTACACCTTC

clone_size: many
v_call: TRBV9
d_call: .
j_call: TRBJ2-5
cdr3_aa: CASSASNGARETQYF
cdr3_nt: TGTGCCAGCAGCGCCAGCAATGGGGCACGAGAGACCCAGTACTTC

clone_size: .
v_call: TRBV11-2
d_call: .
j_call: TRBJ1-6
cdr3_aa: CASSLVRGNNSPLHF
cdr3_nt: TGTGCCAGCAGCTTAGTGAGAGGGAATAATTCACCCCTCCACTTT

clone_size: .
v_call: TRBV20-1
d_call: .
j_call: TRBJ1-5
cdr3_aa: CSARVGSSLNQPQHF
cdr3_nt: TGCAGTGCTAGAGTTGGCAGTTCCCTCAATCAGCCCCAGCATTTT

clone_size: many
v_call: TRBV5-1
d_call: .
j_call: TRBJ2-1
cdr3_aa: CASSFDYGEQFF
cdr3_nt: TGCGCCAGCAGCTTTGACTATGGGGAGCAGTTCTTC

clone_size: many
v_call: TRBV10-3
d_call: .
j_call: TRBJ1-4
cdr3_aa: CAISESTGQPNNEKLFF
cdr3_nt: TGTGCCATCAGTGAGTCGACCGGCCAGCCAAACAATGAAAAACTGTTTTTT

clone_size: few
v_call: TRBV7-8
d_call: .
j_call: TRBJ1-3
cdr3_aa: CASSDSGELRNTIYF
cdr3_nt: TGTGCCAGCAGCGATAGTGGGGAGCTACGGAACACCATATATTTT

clone_size: many
v_call: TRBV5-1
d_call: TRBD1
j_call: TRBJ1-1
cdr3_aa: CASSLLTGRDTEAFF
cdr3_nt: TGCGCCAGCAGCTTGTTGACAGGGAGGGACACTGAAGCTTTCTTT

clone_size: .
v_call: TRBV20-1
d_call: TRBD2
j_call: TRBJ2-1
cdr3_aa: CSVSPILAGSYNEQFF
cdr3_nt: TGCAGTGTTAGTCCTATACTAGCGGGGAGTTACAATGAGCAGTTCTTC

clone_size: many
v_call: TRBV6-2/TRBV6-3
d_call: TRBD1
j_call: TRBJ2-1
cdr3_aa: CASSSRDRAYNEQFF
cdr3_nt: TGTGCCAGCAGTTCGCGGGACAGGGCGTACAATGAGCAGTTCTTC

clone_size: .
v_call: TRBV29-1
d_call: TRBD1
j_call: TRBJ2-1
cdr3_aa: CSGGTGGMLETQFF
cdr3_nt: TGCAGCGGAGGGACAGGGGGCATGTTGGAGACCCAGTTCTTC

clone_size: .
v_call: TRBV12-5
d_call: TRBD1
j_call: TRBJ1-2
cdr3_aa: CASGLPLQGDDGYTF
cdr3_nt: TGTGCTAGTGGTTTGCCCTTACAGGGGGATGATGGCTACACCTTC

clone_size: .
v_call: TRBV27
d_call: .
j_call: TRBJ2-7
cdr3_aa: CASSHSKTGSSYGQYF
cdr3_nt: TGTGCCAGCAGCCATTCTAAAACAGGGTCCTCCTACGGGCAGTACTTC

clone_size: many
v_call: TRBV5-5
d_call: .
j_call: TRBJ2-7
cdr3_aa: CASNKQGINEQYF
cdr3_nt: TGTGCCAGCAACAAACAGGGTATTAACGAGCAGTACTTC

clone_size: .
v_call: TRBV28
d_call: TRBD1
j_call: TRBJ2-3
cdr3_aa: CASSLSGQGYNEQYF
cdr3_nt: TGTGCCAGCAGTTTATCAGGACAGGGATACAATGAGCAGTATTTC

clone_size: few
v_call: TRBV30
d_call: .
j_call: TRBJ2-7
cdr3_aa: CAWRKGSSYNEQYF
cdr3_nt: TGTGCCTGGAGAAAGGGTAGCAGCTACAATGAGCAGTACTTC

clone_size: many
v_call: TRBV6-1
d_call: .
j_call: TRBJ2-5
cdr3_aa: CASSEFGGPQETQYF
cdr3_nt: TGTGCCAGCAGTGAATTCGGGGGGCCCCAAGAGACCCAGTACTTC

clone_size: .
v_call: TRBV2
d_call: .
j_call: TRBJ1-5
cdr3_aa: CASQMGAAGQPQHF
cdr3_nt: TGTGCCAGCCAAATGGGGGCCGCGGGGCAGCCCCAGCATTTT

clone_size: .
v_call: TRBV30
d_call: .
j_call: TRBJ1-2
cdr3_aa: CAWSHLTDKGGYTF
cdr3_nt: TGTGCCTGGAGCCACTTGACCGACAAGGGTGGCTACACCTTC

clone_size: many
v_call: TRBV7-9
d_call: .
j_call: TRBJ2-5
cdr3_aa: CASSALSGAETQYF
cdr3_nt: TGTGCCAGCAGCGCATTATCCGGGGCAGAGACCCAGTACTTC

clone_size: many
v_call: TRBV7-2
d_call: .
j_call: TRBJ2-1
cdr3_aa: CASSLGTNHNEQFF
cdr3_nt: TGTGCCAGCAGCTTAGGGACTAACCACAATGAGCAGTTCTTC

clone_size: once
v_call: TRBV11-2
d_call: .
j_call: TRBJ2-1
cdr3_aa: CASSRPGGTGNEQFF
cdr3_nt: TGTGCCAGCAGCCGCCCTGGTGGGACTGGTAATGAGCAGTTCTTC

clone_size: .
v_call: TRBV7-6
d_call: .
j_call: TRBJ1-4
cdr3_aa: CASSRVDEKLFF
cdr3_nt: TGTGCCAGCAGCCGGGTTGATGAAAAACTGTTTTTT

clone_size: few
v_call: TRBV2
d_call: .
j_call: TRBJ1-5
cdr3_aa: CASSERGPVLSNQPQHF
cdr3_nt: TGTGCCAGCAGTGAGCGGGGACCAGTCCTGAGCAATCAGCCCCAGCATTTT

clone_size: few
v_call: TRBV13
d_call: TRBD2
j_call: TRBJ2-7
cdr3_aa: CASSLGLAGSTIYEQYF
cdr3_nt: TGTGCCAGCAGCCTTGGACTAGCGGGATCTACGATCTACGAGCAGTACTTC

clone_size: .
v_call: TRBV4-3
d_call: .
j_call: TRBJ1-1
cdr3_aa: CASSQDPGPGGTEAFF
cdr3_nt: TGCGCCAGCAGCCAAGACCCTGGGCCCGGCGGCACTGAAGCTTTCTTT

clone_size: few
v_call: TRBV30
d_call: TRBD1
j_call: TRBJ2-7
cdr3_aa: CAWSVRQGVGEQYF
cdr3_nt: TGTGCCTGGAGTGTTCGACAGGGGGTTGGCGAGCAGTACTTC

clone_size: .
v_call: TRBV4-2
d_call: TRBD1
j_call: TRBJ2-7
cdr3_aa: CASSQGDRGGEQYF
cdr3_nt: TGTGCCAGCAGCCAAGGGGACAGGGGAGGCGAGCAGTACTTC

clone_size: .
v_call: TRBV20-1
d_call: .
j_call: TRBJ2-7
cdr3_aa: CSARSAGVHEQYF
cdr3_nt: TGCAGTGCTAGGTCGGCAGGGGTCCACGAGCAGTACTTC

clone_size: many
v_call: TRBV12-3/TRBV12-4
d_call: .
j_call: TRBJ2-2
cdr3_aa: CASSLGGAGELFF
cdr3_nt: TGTGCCAGCAGTTTAGGGGGGGCCGGGGAGCTGTTTTTT

clone_size: many
v_call: TRBV20-1
d_call: .
j_call: TRBJ1-5
cdr3_aa: CSARATARNQPQHF
cdr3_nt: TGCAGTGCTAGAGCGACAGCGCGCAATCAGCCCCAGCATTTT

clone_size: many
v_call: TRBV9
d_call: .
j_call: TRBJ2-1
cdr3_aa: CASSVALGTSYNEQFF
cdr3_nt: TGTGCCAGCAGCGTAGCTCTGGGAACCTCCTACAATGAGCAGTTCTTC

clone_size: .
v_call: TRBV3-1
d_call: .
j_call: TRBJ1-4
cdr3_aa: CASSQDFTGTRELFF
cdr3_nt: TGTGCCAGCAGCCAAGATTTTACGGGAACCAGGGAACTGTTTTTT

clone_size: many
v_call: TRBV7-2
d_call: .
j_call: TRBJ2-7
cdr3_aa: CASSLSRGGEQYF
cdr3_nt: TGTGCCAGCAGCTTATCCAGGGGCGGCGAGCAGTACTTC

clone_size: many
v_call: TRBV28
d_call: .
j_call: TRBJ2-5
cdr3_aa: CASREGLQETQYF
cdr3_nt: TGTGCCAGCAGAGAGGGCCTCCAAGAGACCCAGTACTTC